This TCR beta chain came from a study of cytomegalovirus exposure and HLA in healthy donors. General study points: Many donors carried some public TCRs, although rarity characterized most TCR sequences.

In the PCR, 60 Vbeta and 13 Jbeta primers were used. Profiled with immunoSEQ multiplex PCR; TCRdb holds only in-frame clones, not every one. The table records about 120,000 clones, about four fifths of them present only once. With regard to this clone: What it recognizes is unknown.

This sequence was found in a young man in good health and CMV-seropositive. The source material was PBMCs.

The CDR3 region is CASSVEGAGNTEAFF. As DNA, the CDR3 is TGTGCCAGCAGCGTAGAAGGGGCAGGTAACACTGAAGCTTTCTTT. J is TRBJ1-1 and V is TRBV9; the D gene is possibly TRBD1 (5 bases). Germline CDR1 is SGDLS and CDR2 is YYNGEE. The CDR3 runs to 15 residues. The V end was cut by 0 bases, the J end by 2 bases, with 11 bases between.